This T cell receptor (beta chain) is from a study of blood T cell repertoires in COVID-19. For the study at large: COVID-19 samples, acute and convalescent, were from the United States, Italy and Spain. Nucleic acid was either cDNA or gDNA, and it came from T cells, B-cell-depleted T cells, or PBMCs.

The V and J ends lost 2 bases and 3 bases respectively, with 7 bases between them. CDR1 MNHEY and CDR2 SVGAGI come from the germline V gene. The CDR3 runs to 13 residues. In the authors' methods: Amplification of reference gene primers provided the estimated nucleated cell counts. Here immunoSEQ multiplex PCR was the method, and the copy in TCRdb shows in-frame clones only, minus some. Clone size and V and J calls were adopted from that table, with D and trimming inferred from the DNA. The data hold 15,000 or so clones, with roughly 82% observed a single time. The chain has TRBV6-5 and TRBJ2-5; maybe TRBD2 (6 bases). The receptor's source is a man older than 75 with active COVID-19. The sequenced sample consisted of peripheral blood. The DNA of the CDR3 is TGTGCCAGCAGTTACCCTAGCGAAGAGACCCAGTACTTC. It specifies CASSYPSEETQYF.